These T cell receptor beta chains were read from a single sample in a study of identical twins. Via MiXCR, TCRdb re-called the 5' RACE reads, giving one row per CDR3 protein. The table lists around 960,000 distinct CDR3 sequences, about 12% of them singletons, with roughly 1.5% in the top ten. These data also featured in a second study, about yellow fever vaccine responses in identical twins.

The sequencing input was PBMCs. These TCRs come from a woman in her late teens or twenties in good health. Each CDR3 is given with its conserved first and last residue. Each record gives: V gene, J gene, CDR3 protein.

TRBV2	TRBJ2-3	CASSEYGWRSSGDTQYF
TRBV2	TRBJ1-1	CASRENRGQDKTKAFF
TRBV11-1	TRBJ2-1	CASSAHRGGESLNEQFF
TRBV28	TRBJ2-7	CASSLLRGYEQYF
TRBV11-2	TRBJ2-3	CASSLRPGLAGDVDTQYF
TRBV6-5	TRBJ2-3	CASSLSGRKTDTQYF
TRBV27	TRBJ2-7	CASSLNRRYEQYF
TRBV27	TRBJ1-6	CASSRDSLHF
TRBV27	TRBJ2-3	CASSLYAGGPTQYF
TRBV20-1	TRBJ2-3	CSARGLAGGPGDTQYF
TRBV6-5	TRBJ2-5	CASSYGVVQETQYF
TRBV10-3	TRBJ2-1	CASSEWKAGANNEQFF
TRBV4-1	TRBJ2-1	CASSQALGPNEQFF
TRBV7-9	TRBJ2-1	CASSLQGGLYNEQFF
TRBV6-5	TRBJ2-4	CASSYPRRSKNIQYF
TRBV20-1	TRBJ2-7	CSAIRTRSSYEQYF
TRBV7-6	TRBJ2-7	CASSYSDSSYEQYF
TRBV12-3/TRBV12-4	TRBJ1-4	CASSLAFGMANEKLFF
TRBV5-1	TRBJ2-5	CASSLLVTSGEGGETQYF
TRBV12-3/TRBV12-4	TRBJ2-2	CASSLAQGQGTGELFF
TRBV29-1	TRBJ2-1	CSVEPRDYLVSEQFF
TRBV6-5	TRBJ1-1	CASSFRRMNTEAFF
TRBV9	TRBJ2-3	CASSLVAGADTQYF
TRBV20-1	TRBJ2-1	CSARNGGEQFF
TRBV5-1	TRBJ2-3	CASRLSSAQYF
TRBV20-1	TRBJ2-1	CSGARGGRSNEQFF
TRBV12-3/TRBV12-4	TRBJ2-5	CASSFGNEVGQSKTQYF
TRBV12-3/TRBV12-4	TRBJ2-7	CASGPSSSSYEQYF
TRBV27	TRBJ1-1	CASSFLAGTVNTEAFF
TRBV18	TRBJ2-1	CASSPAAGGRVVDNEQFF
TRBV12-3/TRBV12-4	TRBJ2-1	CASGIEGGLPPQFF
TRBV5-1	TRBJ2-7	CASSPLGTGTSYEQYF
TRBV20-1	TRBJ2-5	CSAMGLRGTQYF
TRBV29-1	TRBJ1-2	CSVEDPLNYGYTF
TRBV11-2	TRBJ2-1	CASTKAGAGGPREQFF
TRBV24-1	TRBJ2-1	CATSDPTSASSYNEQFF
TRBV12-3/TRBV12-4	TRBJ1-1	CASSLGFQRTEAFF
TRBV3-1	TRBJ2-2	CASSQGQGPTGELFF
TRBV28	TRBJ1-1	CASLQRNTEAFF
TRBV4-1	TRBJ2-5	CASSQDPPMGSETQYF
TRBV20-1	TRBJ2-1	CSAPTTGTLYNEQFF
TRBV7-3	TRBJ2-5	CASSLVGSGSETQYF
TRBV28	TRBJ2-3	CASSFPTPTGSRGTDTQNF
TRBV12-3/TRBV12-4	TRBJ1-1	CASSYAQWKAEAFF
TRBV7-9	TRBJ1-3	CASSPWTDGNTIYF
TRBV7-9	TRBJ1-2	CASSLSGSLSGYTF
TRBV20-1	TRBJ1-2	CSAQQGLNYGYTF
TRBV4-1	TRBJ2-7	CASSQGTGKGASYEQYF
TRBV6-1	TRBJ2-3	CASSEASGKTDTQYF
TRBV7-9	TRBJ2-5	CASSLSLDQETQYF
TRBV12-3/TRBV12-4	TRBJ2-3	CASSSGAGASTDTQYF
TRBV11-2	TRBJ2-3	CASSYKPPDTQYF
TRBV28	TRBJ2-7	CASSFVTPYEQYF
TRBV25-1	TRBJ2-2	CASSEDRSIGTGELFF
TRBV25-1	TRBJ2-7	CASPRIRAVPTYEQYF
TRBV7-6	TRBJ2-1	CASSLVILGNEQFF
TRBV20-1	TRBJ2-7	CSARGTSGSPNYEQYF
TRBV7-8	TRBJ2-2	CASSLGLTGGTGELFF
TRBV10-3	TRBJ2-1	CASSGADNNEQFF